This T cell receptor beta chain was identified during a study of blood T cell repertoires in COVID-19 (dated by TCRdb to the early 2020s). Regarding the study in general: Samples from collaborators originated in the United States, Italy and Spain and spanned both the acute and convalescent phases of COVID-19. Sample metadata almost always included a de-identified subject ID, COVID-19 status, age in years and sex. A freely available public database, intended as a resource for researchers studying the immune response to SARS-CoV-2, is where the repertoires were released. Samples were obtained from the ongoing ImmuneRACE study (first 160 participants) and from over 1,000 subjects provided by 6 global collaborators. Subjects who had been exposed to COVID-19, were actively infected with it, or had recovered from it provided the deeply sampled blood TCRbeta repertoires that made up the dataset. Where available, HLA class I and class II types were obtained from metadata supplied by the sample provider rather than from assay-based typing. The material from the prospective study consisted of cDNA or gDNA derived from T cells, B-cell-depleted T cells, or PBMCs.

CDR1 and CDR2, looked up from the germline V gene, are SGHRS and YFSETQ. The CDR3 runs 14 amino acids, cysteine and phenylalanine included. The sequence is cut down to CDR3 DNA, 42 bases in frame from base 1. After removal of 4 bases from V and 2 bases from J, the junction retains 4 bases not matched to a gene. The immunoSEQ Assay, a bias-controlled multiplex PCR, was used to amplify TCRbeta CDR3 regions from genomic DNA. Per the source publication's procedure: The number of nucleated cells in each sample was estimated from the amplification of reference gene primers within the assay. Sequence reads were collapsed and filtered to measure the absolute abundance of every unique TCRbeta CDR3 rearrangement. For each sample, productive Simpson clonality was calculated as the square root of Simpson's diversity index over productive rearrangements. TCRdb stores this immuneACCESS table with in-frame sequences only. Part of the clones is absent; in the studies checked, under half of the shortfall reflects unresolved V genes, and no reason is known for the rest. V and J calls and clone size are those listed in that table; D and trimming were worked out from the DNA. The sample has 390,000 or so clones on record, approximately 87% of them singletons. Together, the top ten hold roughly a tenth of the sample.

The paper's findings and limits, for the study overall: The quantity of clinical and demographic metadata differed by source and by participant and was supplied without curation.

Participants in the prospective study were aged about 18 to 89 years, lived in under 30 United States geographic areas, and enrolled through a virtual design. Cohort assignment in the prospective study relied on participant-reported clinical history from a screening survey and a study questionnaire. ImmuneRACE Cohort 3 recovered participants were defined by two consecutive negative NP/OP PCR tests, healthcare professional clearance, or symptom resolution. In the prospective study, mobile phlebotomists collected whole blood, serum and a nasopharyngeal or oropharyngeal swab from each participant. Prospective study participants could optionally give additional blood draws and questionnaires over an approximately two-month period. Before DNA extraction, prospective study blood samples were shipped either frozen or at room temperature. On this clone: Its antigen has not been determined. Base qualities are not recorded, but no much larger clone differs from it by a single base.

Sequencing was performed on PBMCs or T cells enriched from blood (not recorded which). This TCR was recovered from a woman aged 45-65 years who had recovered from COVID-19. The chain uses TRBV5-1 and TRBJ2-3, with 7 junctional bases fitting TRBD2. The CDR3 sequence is CASSPRLATDTQYF. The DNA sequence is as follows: TGCGCCAGCAGCCCCAGACTAGCCACAGATACGCAGTATTTT.